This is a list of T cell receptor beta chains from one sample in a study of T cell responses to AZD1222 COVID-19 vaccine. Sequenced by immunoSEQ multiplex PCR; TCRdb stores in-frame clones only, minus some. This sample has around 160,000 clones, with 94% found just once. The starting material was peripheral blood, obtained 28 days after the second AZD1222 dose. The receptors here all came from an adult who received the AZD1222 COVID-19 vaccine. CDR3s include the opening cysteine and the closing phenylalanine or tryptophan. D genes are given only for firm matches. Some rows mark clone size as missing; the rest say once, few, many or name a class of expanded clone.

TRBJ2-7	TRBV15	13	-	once	TGTGCCACCAGCTTTAGCGTAACCTACGAGCAGTACTTC	CATSFSVTYEQYF
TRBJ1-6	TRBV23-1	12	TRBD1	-	TGCGCCAGCAGTCATCCTACAGGGGATCTCCACTTT	CASSHPTGDLHF
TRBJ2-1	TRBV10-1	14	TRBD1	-	TGCGCCAGCACTGGGACAGGGGCGAACAATGAGCAGTTCTTC	CASTGTGANNEQFF
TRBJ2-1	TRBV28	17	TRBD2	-	TGTGCCAGCAGCACAACCGCCGGGACTAGCGTCTACAATGAGCAGTTCTTC	CASSTTAGTSVYNEQFF
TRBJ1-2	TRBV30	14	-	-	TGTGCCTGGAGTGCCCCCGGGATCCACTATGGCTACACCTTC	CAWSAPGIHYGYTF
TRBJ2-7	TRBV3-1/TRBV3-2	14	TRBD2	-	TGTGCCAGCAGCCAAGAACTAGCGGGGTCGATCGTACACTTC	CASSQELAGSIVHF
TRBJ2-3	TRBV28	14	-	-	TGTGCCAGCAGTACCCCCGTCCTCACAGATACGCAGTATTTT	CASSTPVLTDTQYF
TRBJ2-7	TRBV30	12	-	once	TGTGCCTGGGACACAGGGACCTACGAGCAGTACTTC	CAWDTGTYEQYF
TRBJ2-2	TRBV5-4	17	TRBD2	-	TGTGCCAGCAGCCGATCGGCACTAGCGGCAAACACCGGGGAGCTGTTTTTT	CASSRSALAANTGELFF
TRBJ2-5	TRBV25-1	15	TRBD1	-	TGTGCCAGCAGGGACTTAACAGGGGGCCAAGAGACCCAGTACTTC	CASRDLTGGQETQYF